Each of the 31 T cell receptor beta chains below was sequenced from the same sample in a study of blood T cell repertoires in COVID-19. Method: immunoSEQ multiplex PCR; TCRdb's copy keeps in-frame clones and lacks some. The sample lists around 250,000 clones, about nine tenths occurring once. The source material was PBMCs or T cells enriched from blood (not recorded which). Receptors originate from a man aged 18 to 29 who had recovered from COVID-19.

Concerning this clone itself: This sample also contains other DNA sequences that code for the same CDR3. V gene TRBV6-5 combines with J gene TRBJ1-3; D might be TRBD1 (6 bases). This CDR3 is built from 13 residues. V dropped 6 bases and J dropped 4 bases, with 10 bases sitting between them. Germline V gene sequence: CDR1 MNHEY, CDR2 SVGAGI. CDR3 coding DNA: TGTGCCAGCAGCAGGGGATCCGGAAACACCATATATTTT. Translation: CASSRGSGNTIYF.

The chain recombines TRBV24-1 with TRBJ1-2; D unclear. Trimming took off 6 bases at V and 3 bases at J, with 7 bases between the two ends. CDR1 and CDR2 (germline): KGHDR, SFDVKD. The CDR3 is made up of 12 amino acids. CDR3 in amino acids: CATSSTDYGYTF. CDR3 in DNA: TGTGCCACCAGTAGCACAGACTATGGCTACACCTTC.

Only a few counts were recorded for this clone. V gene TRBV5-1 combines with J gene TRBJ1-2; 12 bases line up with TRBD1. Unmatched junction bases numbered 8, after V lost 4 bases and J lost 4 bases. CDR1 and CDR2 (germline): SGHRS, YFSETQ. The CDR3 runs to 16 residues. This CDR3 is CASSPRDRGRSYGYTF. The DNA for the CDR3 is TGCGCCAGCAGCCCCCGGGACAGGGGGCGAAGCTATGGCTACACCTTC. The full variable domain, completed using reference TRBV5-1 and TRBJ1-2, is KAGVTQTPRYLIKTRGQQVTLSCSPISGHRSVSWYQQTPGQGLQFLFEYFSETQRNKGNFPGRFSGRQFSNSRSEMNVSTLELGDSALYLCASSPRDRGRSYGYTFGSGTRLTVV.

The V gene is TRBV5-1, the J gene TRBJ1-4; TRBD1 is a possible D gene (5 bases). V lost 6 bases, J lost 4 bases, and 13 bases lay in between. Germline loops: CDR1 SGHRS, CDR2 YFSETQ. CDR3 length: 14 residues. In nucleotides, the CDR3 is TGCGCCAGCACTCTCGGGGGGAGTAATGAAAAACTGTTTTTT. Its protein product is CASTLGGSNEKLFF.

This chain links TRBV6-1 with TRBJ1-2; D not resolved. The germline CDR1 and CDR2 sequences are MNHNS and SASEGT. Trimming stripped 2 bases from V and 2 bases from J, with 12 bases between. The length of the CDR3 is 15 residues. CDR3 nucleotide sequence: TGTGCCAGCAGTGAACTCGGGGTGGGGAACTATGGCTACACCTTC. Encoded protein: CASSELGVGNYGYTF.

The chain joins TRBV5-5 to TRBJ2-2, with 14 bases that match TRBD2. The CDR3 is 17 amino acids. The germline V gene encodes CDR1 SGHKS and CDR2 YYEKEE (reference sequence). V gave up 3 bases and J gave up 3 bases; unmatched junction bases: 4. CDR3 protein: CASSSGLAGEHTGELFF. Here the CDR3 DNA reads TGTGCCAGCAGCTCGGGACTAGCGGGAGAGCACACCGGGGAGCTGTTTTTT.

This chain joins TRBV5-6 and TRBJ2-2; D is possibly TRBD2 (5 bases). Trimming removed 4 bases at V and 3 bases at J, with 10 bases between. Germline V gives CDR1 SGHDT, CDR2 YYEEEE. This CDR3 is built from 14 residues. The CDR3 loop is CASSRDPDTGELFF. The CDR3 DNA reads TGTGCCAGCAGCCGGGATCCTGACACCGGGGAGCTGTTTTTT.

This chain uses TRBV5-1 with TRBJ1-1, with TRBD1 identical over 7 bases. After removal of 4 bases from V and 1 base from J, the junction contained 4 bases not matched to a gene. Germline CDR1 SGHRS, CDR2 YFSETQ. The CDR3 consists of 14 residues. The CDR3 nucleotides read TGCGCCAGCAGCGAAGGGACAGAGAACACTGAAGCTTTCTTT. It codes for CASSEGTENTEAFF.

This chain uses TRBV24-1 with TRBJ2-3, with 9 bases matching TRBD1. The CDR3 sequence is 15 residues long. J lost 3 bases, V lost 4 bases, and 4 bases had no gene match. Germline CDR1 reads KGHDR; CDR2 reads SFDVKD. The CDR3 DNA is TGTGCCACCAGTGAAGCCGGACAGGGGACAGATACGCAGTATTTT. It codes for CATSEAGQGTDTQYF.

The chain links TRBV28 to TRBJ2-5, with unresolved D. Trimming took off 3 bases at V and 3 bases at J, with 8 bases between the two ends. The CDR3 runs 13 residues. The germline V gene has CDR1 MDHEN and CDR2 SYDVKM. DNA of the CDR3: TGTGCCAGCAGTTTGGCTGCGGAAGAGACCCAGTACTTC. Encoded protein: CASSLAAEETQYF.

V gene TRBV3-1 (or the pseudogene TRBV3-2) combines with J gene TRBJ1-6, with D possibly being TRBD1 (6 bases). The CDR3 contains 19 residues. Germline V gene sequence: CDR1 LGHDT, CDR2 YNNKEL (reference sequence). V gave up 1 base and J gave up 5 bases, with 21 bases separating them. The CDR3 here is CASSQARQGLGRDNSPLHF. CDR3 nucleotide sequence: TGTGCCAGCAGCCAAGCACGTCAGGGGTTGGGGAGGGATAATTCACCCCTCCACTTT.

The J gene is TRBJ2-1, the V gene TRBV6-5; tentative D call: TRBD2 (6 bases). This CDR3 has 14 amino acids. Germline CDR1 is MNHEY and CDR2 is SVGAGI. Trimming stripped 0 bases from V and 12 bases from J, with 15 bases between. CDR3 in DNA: TGTGCCAGCAGTTACTCGGGACTGTTTCCTAGGCAGTTCTTC. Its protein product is CASSYSGLFPRQFF.

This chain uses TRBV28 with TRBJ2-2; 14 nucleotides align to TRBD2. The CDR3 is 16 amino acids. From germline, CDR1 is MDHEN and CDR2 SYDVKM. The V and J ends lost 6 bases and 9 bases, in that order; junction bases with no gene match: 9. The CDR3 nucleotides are TGTGCCAGCAGCGCCGCGGGACTAGCGGGAGTGCGGGAGCTGTTTTTT. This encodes CASSAAGLAGVRELFF.

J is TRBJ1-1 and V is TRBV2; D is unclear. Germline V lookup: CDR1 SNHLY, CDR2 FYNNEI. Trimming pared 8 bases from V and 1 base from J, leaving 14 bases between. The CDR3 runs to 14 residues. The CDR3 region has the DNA TGTGCCAGCCTCACCTTACGAGGGAACACTGAAGCTTTCTTT. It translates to CASLTLRGNTEAFF. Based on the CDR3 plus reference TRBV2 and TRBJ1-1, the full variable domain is EPEVTQTPSHQVTQMGQEVILRCVPISNHLYFYWYRQILGQKVEFLVSFYNNEISEKSEIFDDQFSVERPDGSNFTLKIRSTKLEDSAMYFCASLTLRGNTEAFFGQGTRLTVV.

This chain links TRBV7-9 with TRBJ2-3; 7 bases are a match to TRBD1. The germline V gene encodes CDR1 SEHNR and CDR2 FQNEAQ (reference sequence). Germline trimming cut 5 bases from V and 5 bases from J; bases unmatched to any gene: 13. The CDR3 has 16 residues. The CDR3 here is CASSPIQGPIQDTQYF. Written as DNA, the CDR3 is TGTGCCAGCAGCCCGATACAGGGGCCGATCCAAGATACGCAGTATTTT.

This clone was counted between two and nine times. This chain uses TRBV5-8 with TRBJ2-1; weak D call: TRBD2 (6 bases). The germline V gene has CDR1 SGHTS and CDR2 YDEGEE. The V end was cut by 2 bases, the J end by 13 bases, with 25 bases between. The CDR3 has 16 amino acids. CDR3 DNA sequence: TGTGCCAGCAGCTTTGCTCCTCTGGCGGGACTCAGCCTCCAGTTCTTC. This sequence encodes CASSFAPLAGLSLQFF.

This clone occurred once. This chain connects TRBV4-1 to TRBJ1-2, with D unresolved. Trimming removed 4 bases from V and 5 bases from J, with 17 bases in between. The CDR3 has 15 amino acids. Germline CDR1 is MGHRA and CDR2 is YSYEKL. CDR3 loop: CASSPLYRGEYGYTF. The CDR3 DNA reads TGCGCCAGCAGCCCCCTATATCGCGGAGAGTATGGCTACACCTTC.

CDR3 DNA sequence: TGCGCCAGCAGTCAATCTTATAAGGGGACCTACAATGAGCAGTTCTTC. Protein product: CASSQSYKGTYNEQFF. V gene TRBV23-1 combines with J gene TRBJ2-1, with D possibly being TRBD1 (5 bases). TRBV23-1 is placed among ORFs of uncertain function. This CDR3 is 16 amino acids long. The V end was cut by 0 bases, the J end by 2 bases, with 11 bases between.

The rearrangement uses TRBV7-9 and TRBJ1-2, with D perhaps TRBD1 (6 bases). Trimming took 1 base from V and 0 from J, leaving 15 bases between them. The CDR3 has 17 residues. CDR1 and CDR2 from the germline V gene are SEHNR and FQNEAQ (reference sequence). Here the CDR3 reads CASSLVLGQRANYGYTF. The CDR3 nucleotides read TGTGCCAGCAGCTTAGTCCTAGGACAGCGAGCTAACTATGGCTACACCTTC.

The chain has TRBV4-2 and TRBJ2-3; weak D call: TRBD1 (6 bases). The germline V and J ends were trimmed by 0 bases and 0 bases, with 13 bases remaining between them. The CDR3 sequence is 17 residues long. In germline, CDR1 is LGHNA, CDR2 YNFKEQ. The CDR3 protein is CASSQETRQASTDTQYF. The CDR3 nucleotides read TGTGCCAGCAGCCAAGAAACTAGACAGGCCAGCACAGATACGCAGTATTTT.

CDR3 sequence reads: CASSANDRGGYTF. For the CDR3, the DNA is TGTGCCAGCAGCGCAAACGACAGGGGTGGCTACACCTTC. The rearrangement joins TRBV9 to TRBJ1-2; 8 bases line up with TRBD1. Trimming took 3 bases from V and 7 from J; bases not matched to a gene: 5. The CDR3 is 13 amino acids. Germline V gene lookup returns CDR1 SGDLS and CDR2 YYNGEE.

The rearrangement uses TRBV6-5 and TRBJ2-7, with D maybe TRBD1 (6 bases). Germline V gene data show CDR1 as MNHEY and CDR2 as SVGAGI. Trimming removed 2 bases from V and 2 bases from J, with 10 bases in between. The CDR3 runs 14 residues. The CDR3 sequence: CASSYRPGAYEQYF. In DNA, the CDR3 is TGTGCCAGCAGTTACAGACCAGGGGCCTACGAGCAGTACTTC.

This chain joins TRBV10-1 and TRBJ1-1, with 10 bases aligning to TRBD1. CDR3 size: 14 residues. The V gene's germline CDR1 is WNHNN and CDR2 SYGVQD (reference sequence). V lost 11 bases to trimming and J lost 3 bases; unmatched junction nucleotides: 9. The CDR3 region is CADWDRGGDTEAFF. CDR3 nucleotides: TGCGCCGATTGGGACAGGGGTGGGGACACTGAAGCTTTCTTT.

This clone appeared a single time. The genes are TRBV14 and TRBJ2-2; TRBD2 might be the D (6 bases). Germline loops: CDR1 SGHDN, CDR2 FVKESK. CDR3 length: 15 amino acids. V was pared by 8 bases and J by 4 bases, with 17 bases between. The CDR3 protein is CASGGGFSGTGELFF. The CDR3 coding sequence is TGTGCCAGCGGAGGAGGGTTTTCCGGCACCGGGGAGCTGTTTTTT.

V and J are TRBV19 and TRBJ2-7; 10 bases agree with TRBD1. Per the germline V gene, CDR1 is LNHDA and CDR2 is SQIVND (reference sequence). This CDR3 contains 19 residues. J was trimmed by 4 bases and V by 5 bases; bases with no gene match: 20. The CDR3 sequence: CASSSRTGGLSAPGYEQYF. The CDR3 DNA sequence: TGTGCCAGTAGTTCGCGGACAGGGGGGCTGAGCGCCCCAGGGTACGAGCAGTACTTC.

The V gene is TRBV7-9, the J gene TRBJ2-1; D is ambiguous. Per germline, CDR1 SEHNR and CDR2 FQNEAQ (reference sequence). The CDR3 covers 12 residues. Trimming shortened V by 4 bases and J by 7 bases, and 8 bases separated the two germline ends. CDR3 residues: CASSSYLNEQFF. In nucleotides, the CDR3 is TGTGCCAGCAGCTCCTACCTAAATGAGCAGTTCTTC.

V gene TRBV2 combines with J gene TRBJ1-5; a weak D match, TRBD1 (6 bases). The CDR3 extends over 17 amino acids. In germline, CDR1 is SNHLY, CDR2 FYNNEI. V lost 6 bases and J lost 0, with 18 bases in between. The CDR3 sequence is CASSRGGQFYSNQPQHF. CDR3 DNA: TGTGCCAGCAGCCGCGGTGGACAGTTCTATAGCAATCAGCCCCAGCATTTT.

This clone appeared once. CDR3 region: CASSDRNSGNTIYF. As DNA, the CDR3 is TGTGCCAGCAGTGACAGAAACTCTGGAAACACCATATATTTT. The chain combines TRBV2 with TRBJ1-3, with D unclear. Trimming cost V 3 bases and J 0 bases, with 6 bases left between them. The CDR3 runs to 14 residues. The germline V gene encodes CDR1 SNHLY and CDR2 FYNNEI.

The CDR3 sequence: CASSSGSSNTGELFF. The CDR3 bases are TGCGCCAGCAGCAGCGGGAGTTCGAACACCGGGGAGCTGTTTTTT. V and J are TRBV5-1 and TRBJ2-2, with 8 nucleotides matching TRBD2. CDR1 SGHRS and CDR2 YFSETQ come from the germline V gene. V lost 4 bases to trimming and J lost 0 bases; unmatched junction nucleotides: 2. This CDR3 is 15 amino acids long.

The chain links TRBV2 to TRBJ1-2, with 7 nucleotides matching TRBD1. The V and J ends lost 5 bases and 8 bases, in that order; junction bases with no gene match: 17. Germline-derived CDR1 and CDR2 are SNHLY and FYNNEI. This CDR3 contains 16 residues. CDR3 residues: CASSLPGQQAAGGYTF. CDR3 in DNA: TGTGCCAGCAGTTTACCGGGACAGCAAGCGGCTGGGGGCTACACCTTC.

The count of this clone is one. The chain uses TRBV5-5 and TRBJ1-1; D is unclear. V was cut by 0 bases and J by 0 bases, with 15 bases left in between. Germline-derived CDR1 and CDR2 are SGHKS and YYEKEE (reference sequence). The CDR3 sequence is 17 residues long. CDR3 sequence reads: CASSLGYGMGLNTEAFF. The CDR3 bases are TGTGCCAGCAGCTTGGGGTACGGTATGGGCTTGAACACTGAAGCTTTCTTT.